Here is one T cell receptor (beta chain) with its context. Its antigen target is currently unknown. Qualities for individual bases were not recorded, and no much larger clone is one base off. The data originate from a study of blood T cell repertoires in COVID-19 (dated by TCRdb to the early 2020s). Study-wide context: Samples from collaborators originated in the United States, Italy and Spain and spanned both the acute and convalescent phases of COVID-19. The prospective study material was composed of cDNA or gDNA derived from T cells, B-cell-depleted T cells, or PBMCs. Subjects who had been exposed to COVID-19, were actively infected with it, or had recovered from it provided the deeply sampled blood TCRbeta repertoires that made up the dataset. A freely available public database, intended as a resource for researchers studying the immune response to SARS-CoV-2, is where the repertoires were released. The samples were drawn from the first 160 participants of the ongoing ImmuneRACE study and from under 1,500 subjects provided by 6 global collaborators. Nearly every sample came with metadata listing a de-identified subject ID, COVID-19 status, age in years and sex. Where available, HLA class I and class II types were taken from metadata supplied by the sample provider and were not determined by assay-based typing.

The collaborating institutions used their own protocols to collect whole blood in K2EDTA tubes. For TCRbeta analysis, collaborators shipped samples in one of three forms: frozen whole blood, isolated PBMCs, or DNA extracted from either of those sample types. The investigation overall reported the following: The quantity of clinical and demographic metadata differed by source and by participant and was supplied without curation.

CDR1 and CDR2, looked up from the germline V gene (reference sequence), are LGHDT and YNNKEL. V lost 1 base and J lost 4 bases, and the count of bases not matched to a germline gene is 3. The CDR3 covers 15 residues, taking in both the cysteine and the phenylalanine. The read is trimmed to its CDR3 DNA, 45 bases read in frame from base 1. TCRbeta CDR3 regions were amplified from genomic DNA using the immunoSEQ Assay, a bias-controlled multiplex PCR. In the paper's pipeline: The number of nucleated cells in each sample was estimated by amplification of reference gene primers within the assay. To quantify the absolute abundance of each unique TCRbeta CDR3 rearrangement, sequence reads were collapsed and filtered. Productive Simpson clonality was computed per sample as the square root of Simpson's diversity index over productive rearrangements. Entries here come from immuneACCESS through TCRdb and include only in-frame sequences with V and J called. Some clones fail to appear in such tables; in the studies checked, an unresolved V gene covers under half of the shortfall, and the cause of the remainder is unknown. D and trimming were read from the DNA, whereas the V and J calls and clone size are those reported in that table. The sample contains 250,000 to 300,000 clones, approximately 82% of them found a single time. The top ten clonotypes cover around 6% of the sample.

The rearrangement joined TRBV3-1 (or the pseudogene TRBV3-2) to TRBJ2-1, and 8 junction bases match TRBD1. The receptor comes from an elderly man with acute or convalescent COVID-19. Sequencing was done on a sample of peripheral blood. The DNA sequence is TGTGCCAGCAGCCAAGCGGACAGGGTTTACAATGAGCAGTTCTTC. This encodes CASSQADRVYNEQFF.